A single sample is the source of the 2 T cell receptor beta chains below, sequenced in a study of blood T cell repertoires in COVID-19 (TCRdb year 2020). The library was built by means of the immunoSEQ multiplex PCR assay. TCRdb took this table from immuneACCESS and kept in-frame rearrangements with V and J called. Such tables lack part of the clones; where checked against another copy, unresolved V genes explain under half of the gap, and the rest is unexplained. The sample table shows 120,000 or so clones, and roughly 80% are seen once. The ten biggest clones cover 25% of the sample. Source material: peripheral blood. All receptors come from a human donor in a cohort sampled during active COVID-19.

V gene TRBV7-9 combines with J gene TRBJ2-5; D is unresolved. Germline V gives CDR1 SEHNR, CDR2 FQNEAQ (reference sequence). CDR3 length: 11 amino acids. The V and J ends lost 11 bases and 5 bases respectively, with 12 bases between them. The CDR3 sequence is CAAQTSETQYF. CDR3 in DNA: TGTGCCGCCCAGACAAGCGAGACCCAGTACTTC.

V gene TRBV19 combines with J gene TRBJ2-3; D is possibly TRBD1 (5 bases). CDR1 is LNHDA and CDR2 is SQIVND in the germline V gene (reference sequence). V was trimmed by 3 bases and J by 5 bases, leaving 15 bases between them. The CDR3 is 15 residues long. The CDR3, as DNA: TGTGCCAGTAGTATTTTTCCAGGGTCAGTAGATACGCAGTATTTT. Protein product: CASSIFPGSVDTQYF.